This TCR beta chain was identified during a study of blood T cell repertoires in COVID-19. The protocol was immunoSEQ multiplex PCR, while the TCRdb copy is restricted to in-frame clones and leaves out a portion. The sample lists 85,000 to 95,000 clones; around 87% were seen once. Germline trimming cut 5 bases from V and 4 bases from J; bases unmatched to any gene: 6. Per germline, CDR1 MNHEY and CDR2 SVGAGI. There are 15 residues in the CDR3. The sequencing input was peripheral blood. The chain joins TRBV6-5 to TRBJ2-2; 8 bases align to TRBD1. This receptor was obtained from a woman older than 75 with acute or convalescent COVID-19. CDR3 amino acids: CASSRGQARTGELFF. The CDR3 DNA reads TGTGCCAGCAGTCGGGGACAGGCCCGCACCGGGGAGCTGTTTTTT.